The present entry profiles one T cell receptor (beta chain) with its context. Antigen: not known. A multiplex PCR was run with 60 Vbeta primers and 13 Jbeta primers. Assay: immunoSEQ multiplex PCR; the TCRdb copy retains only in-frame clones and omits some. This sample yields 130,000 to 150,000 clones, of which about four fifths are seen a single time; around 4.4% belongs to the top ten. This entry is derived from a study of cytomegalovirus exposure and HLA in healthy donors. Study results and limitations: Earlier analysis yielded a pattern in which most TCR beta V segments were productive about 87% or about 30% of the time.

The CDR3 has 15 residues. Looked up from germline, CDR1 is LNHDA and CDR2 is SQIVND (reference sequence). Trimming cost V 3 bases and J 7 bases, with 19 bases left between them. The specimen was PBMCs. This TCR was recovered from a man aged 40-49 years in good health and CMV-seronegative. V is TRBV19 and J is TRBJ2-7; possibly TRBD2 for D (5 bases). CDR3 nucleotides: TGTGCCAGTAGTATCCCCAAGACCCCGCGCGGGGAGCAGTACTTC. Its protein is CASSIPKTPRGEQYF.